The sample holds a few counts of the clone carrying this T cell receptor beta chain. This specimen comes from a study of T cells in Graves' hyperthyroidism and ophthalmopathy. Study as a whole: Before any treatment, at initial diagnosis, peripheral blood was collected.

9 to 10 ml fresh peripheral blood yielded the PBMCs. TCR beta CDR3 regions were amplified from RNA transcripts. Initially, a first-round RT-PCR of the TCR CDR3 employed the HTBI primer set. TCRdb ran MiXCR on the multiplex PCR reads and lists one entry per CDR3 protein. The sample carries around 370,000 distinct CDR3 sequences, about 18% recorded once. V lost 4 bases and J lost 4; bases outside the gene matches: 5. This CDR3 spans 15 amino acids. The germline gives CDR1 SGHRS, CDR2 YFSETQ. Sequencing used blood. The clonotype was recovered from a man aged 18-30 years with Graves' ophthalmopathy. The genes are TRBV5-1 and TRBJ2-5; 12 positions match TRBD1. CDR3 nucleotide sequence: TGCGCCAGCAGCGCCTCGGGACAGGGGGCAGAGACCCAGTACTTC. Translated, it gives CASSASGQGAETQYF.